A single sample is the source of the 13 T cell receptor beta chains below, sequenced in a study of early stage breast cancer tumors. Generated by immunoSEQ multiplex PCR, the TCRdb table keeps only in-frame clones and is missing some. The sample consists of fewer than 30,000 clones, 50% to 75% of them appearing once. Sample: breast tumor tissue. The receptors originated from a person aged 45 to 59 with breast cancer.

This clone rates as medium-sized. The rearrangement uses TRBV4-1 and TRBJ2-2; 7 bases match TRBD1. The V and J ends lost 7 bases and 2 bases, in that order; junction bases with no gene match: 7. CDR3 size: 15 residues. Germline loops: CDR1 MGHRA, CDR2 YSYEKL. CDR3 sequence (DNA): TGCGCCAGCAACCCAGGACAGGATAACACCGGGGAGCTGTTTTTT. It encodes CASNPGQDNTGELFF.

This chain connects TRBV6-5 to TRBJ2-7; 8 bases agree with TRBD2. The CDR3 is 14 residues long. Trimming at V came to 6 bases and at J to 4 bases, leaving 8 bases not matched to a gene. Looked up from germline, CDR1 is MNHEY and CDR2 is SVGAGI. The CDR3 DNA follows: TGTGCCAGCAGGAAGAGCGGGAGTGTTTACGAGCAGTACTTC. It encodes CASRKSGSVYEQYF.

This rearrangement joins TRBV6-4 to TRBJ2-1; the match to TRBD2 covers 12 bases. The CDR3 sequence is 15 residues long. The V gene's germline CDR1 is MRHNA and CDR2 SNTAGT. V shed 0 bases and J 6 bases; nucleotides not matched to a gene: 0. This chain's CDR3 is CASSDSTSGSNEQFF. The CDR3 bases are TGTGCCAGCAGTGACTCGACTAGCGGGAGCAATGAGCAGTTCTTC.

This clone was seen more than once but under ten times. DNA of the CDR3: TGTGCCAGCAGCGGGCAGCAAAGTAATCAGCCCCAGCATTTT. Translated, it gives CASSGQQSNQPQHF. V gene TRBV2 combines with J gene TRBJ1-5; D not resolved. The CDR3 loop spans 14 amino acids. Trimming pared 6 bases from V and 4 bases from J, leaving 13 bases between. Germline-derived CDR1 and CDR2 are SNHLY and FYNNEI.

The chain recombines TRBV4-3 with TRBJ2-7; 10 bases are shared with TRBD2. Germline CDR1 and CDR2: LGHNA and YSLEER. Germline trimming cut 1 base from V and 13 bases from J; bases unmatched to any gene: 13. CDR3 length: 15 residues. CDR3 nucleotide sequence: TGCGCCAGCAGCCAAGTAATAGCGGGAGGATCTCCCCAATACTTC. Translating it yields CASSQVIAGGSPQYF.

The rearrangement links TRBV18 to TRBJ1-2; D is possibly TRBD1 (5 bases). Germline V CDR1 and CDR2: KGHSH, LQKENI. The CDR3 covers 19 residues. The V end was cut by 6 bases, the J end by 2 bases, with 28 bases between. The CDR3 DNA follows: TGTGCCAGCTCCCGAAATCCGGCCACTTCGACAGCGGCCAACTATGGCTACACCTTC. This codes for CASSRNPATSTAANYGYTF.

This clone was counted only a few times. Other nucleotide sequences in the sample specify the same CDR3. The V gene is TRBV5-1, the J gene TRBJ1-2; D uncertain. This CDR3 has 14 amino acids. The V gene lost 2 bases and the J gene lost 4 bases, with 12 bases spanning the gap. Germline CDR1 SGHRS, CDR2 YFSETQ. The chain's CDR3 is CASSLEGSSYGYTF. DNA for the CDR3: TGCGCCAGCAGCTTAGAGGGATCCAGCTATGGCTACACCTTC.

The chain employs TRBV4-2 and TRBJ1-1, with D maybe TRBD1 (6 bases). The CDR3 is 17 amino acids. Germline CDR1 reads LGHNA; CDR2 reads YNFKEQ. The V end was cut by 2 bases, the J end by 7 bases, with 23 bases between. This CDR3 reads CASSQPFRGQTNVEAFF. As DNA, the CDR3 is TGTGCCAGCAGCCAACCCTTCCGGGGGCAGACAAACGTTGAAGCTTTCTTT.

The chain joins TRBV7-2 to TRBJ2-7; 7 bases align to TRBD1. The CDR3 is 14 amino acids. After removal of 8 bases from V and 0 bases from J, the junction contained 7 bases not matched to a gene. CDR1 and CDR2 from the germline V gene are SGHTA and FQGNSA. CDR3 sequence (DNA): TGTGCCAGCGGGAGACCAGGGGGCTCCTACGAGCAGTACTTC. Amino acid sequence: CASGRPGGSYEQYF.

This clone occurred a few times. The chain is built from TRBV7-2 and TRBJ2-3; 14 bases align to TRBD2. The CDR3 has 14 residues. Germline V lookup: CDR1 SGHTA, CDR2 FQGNSA. The V gene end was trimmed by 5 bases and the J gene end by 10 bases; junction bases not matched to a gene: 5. As DNA, the CDR3 is TGTGCCAGCAGCCCAGGGACTAGCGGGAGCGCGCAGTATTTT. The encoded protein is CASSPGTSGSAQYF.

The chain links TRBV18 to TRBJ2-3; no clear D. The CDR3 length is 13 residues. Trimming removed 0 bases at V and 3 bases at J, with 4 bases between. CDR1 and CDR2 from the germline V gene are KGHSH and LQKENI. The CDR3 sequence is CASSPPRTDTQYF. In DNA form, the CDR3 reads TGTGCCAGCTCACCACCTCGGACAGATACGCAGTATTTT. Using reference TRBV18 and TRBJ2-3 for the parts outside the CDR3, the full variable domain is NAGVMQNPRHLVRRRGQEARLRCSPMKGHSHVYWYRQLPEEGLKFMVYLQKENIIDESGMPKERFSAEFPKEGPSILRIQQVVRGDSAAYFCASSPPRTDTQYFGPGTRLTVL.

The chain carries TRBV7-2 and TRBJ1-2; 8 nucleotides agree with TRBD1. CDR1 and CDR2 (germline): SGHTA, FQGNSA. V trimming: 3 bases; J trimming: 6 bases; junction bases outside the gene matches: 15. This CDR3 region has 17 residues. As DNA, the CDR3 is TGTGCCAGCAGCTTGGAGGCCGGGACAGGAACTTTCCATGGCTACACCTTC. Protein sequence: CASSLEAGTGTFHGYTF.

V is TRBV5-1 and J is TRBJ2-2; the D gene is possibly TRBD2 (6 bases). This CDR3 contains 17 residues. Trimming took 3 bases from V and 4 from J, leaving 19 bases between them. Germline V gene lookup returns CDR1 SGHRS and CDR2 YFSETQ. CDR3 sequence reads: CASSSDVGVRGTGELFF. Written as DNA, the CDR3 is TGCGCCAGCAGCTCGGATGTGGGGGTGCGGGGCACCGGGGAGCTGTTTTTT.